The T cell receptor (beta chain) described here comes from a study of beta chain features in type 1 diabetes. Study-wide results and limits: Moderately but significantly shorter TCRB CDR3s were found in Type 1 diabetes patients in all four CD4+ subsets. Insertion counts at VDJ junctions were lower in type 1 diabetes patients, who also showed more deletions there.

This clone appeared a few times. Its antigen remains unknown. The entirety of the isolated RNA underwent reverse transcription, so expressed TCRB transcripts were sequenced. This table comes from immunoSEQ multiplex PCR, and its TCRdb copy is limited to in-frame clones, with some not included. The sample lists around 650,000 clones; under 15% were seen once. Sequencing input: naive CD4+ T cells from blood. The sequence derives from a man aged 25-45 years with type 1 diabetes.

The CDR3 DNA reads as TGCGCCAGCAGCTTCGGGCCCACGAACACTGAAGCTTTCTTT. Translation gives CASSFGPTNTEAFF. The chain links TRBV5-1 to TRBJ1-1; D is uncertain. Germline assignment: CDR1 SGHRS and CDR2 YFSETQ. The CDR3 consists of 14 residues. Trimming pared 2 bases from V and 1 base from J, leaving 9 bases between.